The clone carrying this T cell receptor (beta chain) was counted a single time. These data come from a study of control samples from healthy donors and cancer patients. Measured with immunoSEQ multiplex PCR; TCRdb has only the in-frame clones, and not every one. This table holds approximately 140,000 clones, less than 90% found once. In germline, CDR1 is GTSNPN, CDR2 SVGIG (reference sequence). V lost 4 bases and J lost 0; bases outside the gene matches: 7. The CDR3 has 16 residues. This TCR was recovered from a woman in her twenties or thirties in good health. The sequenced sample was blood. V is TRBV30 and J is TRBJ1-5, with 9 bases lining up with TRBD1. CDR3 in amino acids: CAWNSGQGNSNQPQHF. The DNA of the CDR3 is TGTGCCTGGAACTCGGGACAGGGTAATAGCAATCAGCCCCAGCATTTT.